Listed below are T cell receptor beta chains from one sample, sequenced in a study of shared clonotypes between healthy human individuals. Assay: immunoSEQ multiplex PCR; the TCRdb copy retains only in-frame clones and omits some. This repertoire shows 490,000 or so clones, about three quarters found once; its top ten account for 10% to 15%. The sequenced sample was PBMCs. These TCRs come from a woman aged 40 to 50 in good health. Some clones in this sample may be carry-over from other donors' samples. Both conserved end residues are part of each CDR3. A D gene is named only where the DNA matches it firmly. Some rows mark clone size as missing; the rest say once, few, many or name a class of expanded clone.

V gene: TRBV5-1
J gene: TRBJ2-7
clone size: -
D gene: TRBD2
CDR3 DNA: TGCGCCGGCAGCGGGATAGCGGGAGGGTCCTACGAGCAGTACTTC
CDR3 protein: CAGSGIAGGSYEQYF

V gene: TRBV7-3
J gene: TRBJ2-1
clone size: -
D gene: TRBD1
CDR3 DNA: TGTGCCAGCAGCTCAAGTCCCGGGACAGGGAACGAGTTCTTC
CDR3 protein: CASSSSPGTGNEFF

V gene: TRBV2
J gene: TRBJ1-2
clone size: -
D gene: -
CDR3 DNA: TGTGCCAGCATCTTTGGGGGTTATGGCTACACCTTC
CDR3 protein: CASIFGGYGYTF

V gene: TRBV7-9
J gene: TRBJ2-7
clone size: -
D gene: TRBD2
CDR3 DNA: TGTGCCAGCAGCTTAGGGATAACTAGCGGGCAGTACTTC
CDR3 protein: CASSLGITSGQYF

V gene: TRBV6-5
J gene: TRBJ2-7
clone size: -
D gene: -
CDR3 DNA: TGTGCCAGCAGCTCTGGACACAACCCCTTCTACGAGCAGTACTTC
CDR3 protein: CASSSGHNPFYEQYF

V gene: TRBV28
J gene: TRBJ1-6
clone size: -
D gene: -
CDR3 DNA: TGTGCCAGCAGTTTGCTGGGCAGGGCCTCACCCCTCCACTTT
CDR3 protein: CASSLLGRASPLHF

V gene: TRBV2
J gene: TRBJ2-7
clone size: once
D gene: TRBD2
CDR3 DNA: TGTGCCAGCAGTGCCAGCGGGAGGGCCCCGTGGGAGCAGTACTTC
CDR3 protein: CASSASGRAPWEQYF

V gene: TRBV18
J gene: TRBJ2-6
clone size: -
D gene: -
CDR3 DNA: TGTGCCAGCTCACCGGTACAGGGCTCTGGGGCCAACGTCCTGACTTTC
CDR3 protein: CASSPVQGSGANVLTF

V gene: TRBV7-9
J gene: TRBJ2-7
clone size: -
D gene: -
CDR3 DNA: TGTGCCAGCAGCTCACAGGGATCCTACGAGCAGTACTTC
CDR3 protein: CASSSQGSYEQYF

V gene: TRBV10-3
J gene: TRBJ2-5
clone size: -
D gene: TRBD2
CDR3 DNA: TGTGCCATCAGGAGCGGGAGGGGCGAGACCCAGTACTTC
CDR3 protein: CAIRSGRGETQYF

V gene: TRBV6-1
J gene: TRBJ2-7
clone size: -
D gene: -
CDR3 DNA: TGTGCCAGTGCACAGAGCTCCTACGAGCAGTACTTC
CDR3 protein: CASAQSSYEQYF

V gene: TRBV11-2
J gene: TRBJ2-5
clone size: once
D gene: -
CDR3 DNA: TGTGCCAGCAGCCCCCCTTGGGAGACCCAGTACTTC
CDR3 protein: CASSPPWETQYF

V gene: TRBV29-1
J gene: TRBJ1-2
clone size: -
D gene: -
CDR3 DNA: TGCAGCGTTGAGGAGGGTGGCTACACCTTC
CDR3 protein: CSVEEGGYTF

V gene: TRBV10-3
J gene: TRBJ1-2
clone size: -
D gene: -
CDR3 DNA: TGTGCCATCAGCCAACGGGGGAGTGGGCAGGGGAGCTATGGCTACACCTTC
CDR3 protein: CAISQRGSGQGSYGYTF